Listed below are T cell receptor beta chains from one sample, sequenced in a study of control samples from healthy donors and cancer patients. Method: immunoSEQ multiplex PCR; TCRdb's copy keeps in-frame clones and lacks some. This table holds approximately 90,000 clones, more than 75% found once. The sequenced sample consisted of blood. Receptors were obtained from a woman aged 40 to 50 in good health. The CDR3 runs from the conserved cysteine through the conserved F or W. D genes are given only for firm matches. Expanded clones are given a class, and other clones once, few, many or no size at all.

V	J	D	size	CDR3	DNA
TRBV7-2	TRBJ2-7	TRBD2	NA	CASSLDGGGAWEQYF	TGTGCCAGCAGCTTAGACGGCGGGGGGGCCTGGGAGCAGTACTTC
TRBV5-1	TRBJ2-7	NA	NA	CASSPRTVYEQYF	TGCGCCAGCAGCCCACGGACCGTTTACGAGCAGTACTTC
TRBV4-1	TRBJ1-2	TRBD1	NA	CASSQDLTGGELDYGYTF	TGCGCCAGCAGCCAGGATCTAACAGGGGGCGAGCTGGATTATGGCTACACCTTC
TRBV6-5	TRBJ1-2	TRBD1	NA	CASSPALQGAYGYTF	TGTGCCAGCAGCCCCGCCCTACAGGGGGCTTATGGCTACACCTTC
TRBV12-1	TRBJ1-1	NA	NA	CASSFRGSTEAFF	TGTGCCAGCAGCTTCAGGGGGAGCACTGAAGCTTTCTTT
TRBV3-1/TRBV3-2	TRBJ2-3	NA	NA	CASSPPRSAGSTDTQYF	TGTGCCAGCAGCCCCCCCAGGTCTGCGGGGAGTACAGATACGCAGTATTTT
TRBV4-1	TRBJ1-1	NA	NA	CASSVAGNRGTEAFF	TGCGCCAGCAGCGTGGCCGGAAATAGGGGCACTGAAGCTTTCTTT
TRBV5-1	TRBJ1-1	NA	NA	CASSFAGMNTEAFF	TGCGCCAGCAGCTTCGCAGGGATGAACACTGAAGCTTTCTTT
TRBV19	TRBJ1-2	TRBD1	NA	CASSFRGRNYGYTF	TGTGCCAGTAGTTTCAGGGGGCGCAACTATGGCTACACCTTC
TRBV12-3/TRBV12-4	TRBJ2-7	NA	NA	CASSLVLPEQYF	TGTGCCAGCAGTTTAGTTCTACCTGAGCAGTACTTC
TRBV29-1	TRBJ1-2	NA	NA	CSVAVRGSGGYTF	TGCAGCGTGGCGGTCAGGGGAAGTGGGGGCTACACCTTC
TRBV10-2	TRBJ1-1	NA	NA	CASSEMEGDTEAFF	TGCGCCAGCAGTGAGATGGAGGGGGACACTGAAGCTTTCTTT
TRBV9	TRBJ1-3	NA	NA	CASSVMGSPIPGNTIYF	TGTGCCAGCAGCGTAATGGGCAGTCCGATCCCTGGAAACACCATATATTTT
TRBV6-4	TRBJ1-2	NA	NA	CASSDPQGLAGYTF	TGTGCCAGCAGTGACCCTCAGGGTTTAGCGGGCTACACCTTC
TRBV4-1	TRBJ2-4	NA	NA	CASSLPPTAPRAKNIQYF	TGCGCCAGCAGCCTTCCCCCGACAGCCCCACGAGCCAAAAACATTCAGTACTTC
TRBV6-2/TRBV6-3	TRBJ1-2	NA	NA	CASSYARVPKGYTF	TGTGCCAGCAGTTACGCCAGGGTCCCTAAGGGCTACACCTTC
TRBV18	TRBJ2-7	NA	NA	CASSWREEQYF	TGTGCCAGCTCATGGAGGGAGGAGCAGTACTTC
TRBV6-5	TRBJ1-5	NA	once	CASRPCTQHF	TGTGCCAGCAGACCCTGTACCCAGCATTTT
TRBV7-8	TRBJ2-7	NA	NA	CASSQQGGGYEQYF	TGTGCCAGCAGTCAACAGGGTGGGGGCTACGAGCAGTACTTC
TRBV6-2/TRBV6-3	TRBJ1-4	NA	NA	CASSYSRLRDEKLFF	TGTGCCAGCAGTTACTCGAGATTAAGGGATGAAAAACTGTTTTTT
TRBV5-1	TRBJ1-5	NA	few	CASSSGEVQSAQHF	TGCGCCAGCAGCTCCGGTGAGGTACAATCAGCCCAGCATTTT
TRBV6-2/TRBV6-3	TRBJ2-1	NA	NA	CASSYSTADNEQFF	TGTGCCAGCAGTTACTCGACGGCGGACAATGAGCAGTTCTTC
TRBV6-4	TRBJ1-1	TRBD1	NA	CASRNDRGAVTEAFF	TGTGCCAGCAGAAACGACAGGGGAGCGGTCACTGAAGCTTTCTTT
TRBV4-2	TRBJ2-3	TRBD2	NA	CASSWRSGGSTDTQYF	TGTGCCAGCAGCTGGAGGAGCGGGGGAAGCACAGATACGCAGTATTTT
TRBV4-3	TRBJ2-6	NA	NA	CASSQDLRTGANVLTF	TGCGCCAGCAGCCAAGATCTGAGGACTGGGGCCAACGTCCTGACTTTC
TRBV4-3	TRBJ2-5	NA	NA	CASSQDARMQETQYF	TGCGCCAGCAGCCAAGACGCCAGGATGCAAGAGACCCAGTACTTC
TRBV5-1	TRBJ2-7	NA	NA	CASSLNRAPYEQYF	TGCGCCAGCAGCTTGAACAGGGCCCCCTACGAGCAGTACTTC
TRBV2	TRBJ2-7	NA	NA	CASSEASGIEQYF	TGTGCCAGCAGTGAAGCCTCGGGAATCGAGCAGTACTTC
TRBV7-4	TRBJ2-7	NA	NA	CASSLNRDRPPPSYEQYF	TGTGCCAGCAGTTTAAACCGGGACCGCCCCCCCCCGTCCTACGAGCAGTACTTC
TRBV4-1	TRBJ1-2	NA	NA	CASSQVGEGYGYTF	TGCGCCAGCAGCCAAGTAGGGGAAGGCTATGGCTACACCTTC
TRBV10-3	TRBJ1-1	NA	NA	CAISRAWNTEAFF	TGTGCCATCAGCAGGGCCTGGAACACTGAAGCTTTCTTT
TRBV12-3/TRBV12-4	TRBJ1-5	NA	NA	CASSSPPGPQHF	TGTGCCAGCAGTTCCCCCCCAGGGCCCCAGCATTTT
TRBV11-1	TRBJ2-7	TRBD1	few	CASSVYGTGSYEQYF	TGTGCCAGCAGCGTCTATGGGACAGGCTCCTACGAGCAGTACTTC
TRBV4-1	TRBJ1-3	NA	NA	CASSRPTDGNTIYF	TGCGCCAGCAGCCGACCGACAGATGGAAACACCATATATTTT
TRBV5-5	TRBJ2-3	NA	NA	CASSLVTDTQYF	TGTGCCAGCAGCTTAGTCACAGATACGCAGTATTTT
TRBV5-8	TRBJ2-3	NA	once	CASSRGATDTQYF	TGTGCCAGCAGCCGCGGGGCCACAGATACGCAGTATTTT
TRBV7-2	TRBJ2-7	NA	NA	CASSLEQIYEQYF	TGTGCCAGCAGCTTAGAACAGATATACGAGCAGTACTTC
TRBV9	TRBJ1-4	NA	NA	CASSVPGSGEKLFF	TGTGCCAGCAGCGTACCGGGGTCGGGCGAAAAACTGTTTTTT
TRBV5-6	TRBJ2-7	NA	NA	CASSLGGPAREQYF	TGTGCCAGCAGCTTGGGGGGCCCAGCCCGCGAGCAGTACTTC
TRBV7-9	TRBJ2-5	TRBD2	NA	CASGGLRGAETQYF	TGTGCCAGCGGGGGACTACGCGGCGCCGAGACCCAGTACTTC
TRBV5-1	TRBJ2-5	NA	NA	CASSSFFVPGRTTGETQYF	TGCGCCAGCAGCTCTTTCTTCGTACCGGGACGGACGACGGGGGAGACCCAGTACTTC
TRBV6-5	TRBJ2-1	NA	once	CASRPLDPGNEQFF	TGTGCCAGCAGGCCCCTCGATCCCGGCAATGAGCAGTTCTTC
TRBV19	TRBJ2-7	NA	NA	CASRFTEGFNEQYF	TGTGCCAGTAGGTTTACCGAGGGGTTCAACGAGCAGTACTTC
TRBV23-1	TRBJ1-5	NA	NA	CASSQYRTGCNQPQHF	TGCGCCAGCAGTCAGTACCGGACTGGATGCAATCAGCCCCAGCATTTT
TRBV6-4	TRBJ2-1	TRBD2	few	CASSPSGGSYNEQFF	TGTGCCAGCAGCCCTAGCGGGGGGTCCTACAATGAGCAGTTCTTC
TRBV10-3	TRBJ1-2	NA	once	CAIRRANYGYTF	TGTGCCATCAGGAGAGCTAACTATGGCTACACCTTC
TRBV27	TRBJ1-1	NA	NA	CASSLVGRSREAFF	TGTGCCAGCAGTTTAGTGGGCAGATCCCGTGAAGCTTTCTTT
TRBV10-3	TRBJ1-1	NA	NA	CAIRAGETEAFF	TGTGCCATCAGAGCAGGGGAAACTGAAGCTTTCTTT
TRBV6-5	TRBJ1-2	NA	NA	CASSPVTRTQRYTF	TGTGCCAGCAGTCCCGTCACAAGGACGCAGCGCTACACCTTC
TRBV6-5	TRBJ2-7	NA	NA	CATLSVRSPYEQYF	TGTGCCACCCTTAGCGTTAGGTCCCCCTACGAGCAGTACTTC
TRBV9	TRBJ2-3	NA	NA	CASSVAGQNTDTQYF	TGTGCCAGCAGCGTAGCGGGGCAGAACACAGATACGCAGTATTTT
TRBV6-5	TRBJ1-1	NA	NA	CASIEHSQGWAFF	TGTGCCAGCATCGAGCACTCCCAGGGATGGGCTTTCTTT
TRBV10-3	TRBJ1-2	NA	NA	CAINPTSGLNYGYTF	TGTGCCATCAATCCGACATCCGGACTTAACTATGGCTACACCTTC
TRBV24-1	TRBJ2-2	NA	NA	CATSDLTSGDRLTGELFF	TGTGCCACCAGTGACTTAACTTCAGGGGACCGGCTGACCGGGGAGCTGTTTTTT
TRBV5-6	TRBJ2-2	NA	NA	CASSLVWGELFF	TGTGCCAGCAGCTTGGTCTGGGGGGAGCTGTTTTTT
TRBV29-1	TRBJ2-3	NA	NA	CSVVLGDTQYF	TGCAGCGTTGTTCTAGGAGATACGCAGTATTTT
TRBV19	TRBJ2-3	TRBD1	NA	CASSIDRVPQYF	TGTGCCAGTAGTATTGACAGGGTACCGCAGTATTTT
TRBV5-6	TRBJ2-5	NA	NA	CASSLAENRQQETQYF	TGTGCCAGCAGCTTGGCAGAGAATAGGCAACAAGAGACCCAGTACTTC
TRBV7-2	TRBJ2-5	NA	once	CASSQPVEAQYF	TGTGCCAGCAGCCAGCCTGTGGAGGCCCAGTACTTC
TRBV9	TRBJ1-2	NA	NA	CASSVGGAVDGYTF	TGTGCCAGCAGCGTAGGGGGGGCGGTCGATGGCTACACCTTC